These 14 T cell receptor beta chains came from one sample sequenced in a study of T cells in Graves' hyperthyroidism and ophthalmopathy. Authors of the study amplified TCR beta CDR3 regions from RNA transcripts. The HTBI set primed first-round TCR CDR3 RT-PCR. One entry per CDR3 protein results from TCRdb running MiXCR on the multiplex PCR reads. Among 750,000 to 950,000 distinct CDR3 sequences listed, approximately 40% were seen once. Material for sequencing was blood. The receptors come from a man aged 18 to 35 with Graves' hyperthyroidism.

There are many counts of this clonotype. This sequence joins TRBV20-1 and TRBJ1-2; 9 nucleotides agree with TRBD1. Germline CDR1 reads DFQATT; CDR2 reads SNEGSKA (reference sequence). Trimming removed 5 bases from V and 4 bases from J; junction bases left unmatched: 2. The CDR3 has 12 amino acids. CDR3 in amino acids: CSAGQGIYGYTF. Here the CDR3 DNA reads TGCAGTGCTGGACAGGGGATCTATGGCTACACCTTC.

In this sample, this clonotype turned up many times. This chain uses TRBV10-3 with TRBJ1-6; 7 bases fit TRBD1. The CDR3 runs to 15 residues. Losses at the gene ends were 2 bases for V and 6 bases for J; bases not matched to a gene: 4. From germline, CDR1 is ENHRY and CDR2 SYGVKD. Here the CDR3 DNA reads TGTGCCATCAGTGAGGCTGACAGGGTTAATTCACCCCTCCACTTT. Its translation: CAISEADRVNSPLHF.

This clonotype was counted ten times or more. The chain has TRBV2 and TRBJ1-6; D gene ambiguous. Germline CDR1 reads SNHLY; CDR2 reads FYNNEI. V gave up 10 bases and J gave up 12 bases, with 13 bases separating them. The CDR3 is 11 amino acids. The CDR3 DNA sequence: TGTGCCACCCCCCCTGGAAGACCCCTCCACTTT. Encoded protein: CATPPGRPLHF.

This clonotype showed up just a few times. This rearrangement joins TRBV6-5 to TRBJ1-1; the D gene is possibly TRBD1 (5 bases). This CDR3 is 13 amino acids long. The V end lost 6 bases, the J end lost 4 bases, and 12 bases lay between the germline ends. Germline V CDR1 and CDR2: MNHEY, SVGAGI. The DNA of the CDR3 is TGTGCCAGCAGACAAAGGGGACCCACTGAAGCTTTCTTT. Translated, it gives CASRQRGPTEAFF.

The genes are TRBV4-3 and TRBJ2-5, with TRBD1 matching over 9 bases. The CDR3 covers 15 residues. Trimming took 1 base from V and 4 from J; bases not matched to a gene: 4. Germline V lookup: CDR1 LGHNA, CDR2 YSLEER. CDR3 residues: CASSQGGTGPETQYF. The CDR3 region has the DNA TGCGCCAGCAGCCAAGGCGGGACAGGGCCAGAGACCCAGTACTTC.

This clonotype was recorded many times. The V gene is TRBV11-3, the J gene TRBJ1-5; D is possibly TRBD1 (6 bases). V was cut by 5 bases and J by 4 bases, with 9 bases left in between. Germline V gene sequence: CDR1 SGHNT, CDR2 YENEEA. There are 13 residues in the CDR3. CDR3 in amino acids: CASSTGWNQPQHF. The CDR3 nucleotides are TGTGCCAGCAGCACAGGGTGGAATCAGCCCCAGCATTTT.

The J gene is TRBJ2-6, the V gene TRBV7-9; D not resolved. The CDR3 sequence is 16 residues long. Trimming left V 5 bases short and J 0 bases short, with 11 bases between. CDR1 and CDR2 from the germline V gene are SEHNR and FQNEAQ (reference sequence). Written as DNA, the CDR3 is TGTGCCAGCAGCCCCGACAACTACTCTGGGGCCAACGTCCTGACTTTC. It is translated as CASSPDNYSGANVLTF.

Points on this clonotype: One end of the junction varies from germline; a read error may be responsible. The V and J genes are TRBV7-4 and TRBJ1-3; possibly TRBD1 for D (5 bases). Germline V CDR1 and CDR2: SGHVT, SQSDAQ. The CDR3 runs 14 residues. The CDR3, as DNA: TGCGCCAGCAGAGGGGACTCCGGGAGAAACACCATATATTTT. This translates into CASRGDSGRNTIYF.

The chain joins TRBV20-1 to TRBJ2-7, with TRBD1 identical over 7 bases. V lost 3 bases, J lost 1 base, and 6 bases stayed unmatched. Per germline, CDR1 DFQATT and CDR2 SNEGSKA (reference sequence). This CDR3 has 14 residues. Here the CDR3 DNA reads TGCAGTGCTAGCCCCCCAGGGGGATCCTACGAGCAGTACTTC. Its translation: CSASPPGGSYEQYF.

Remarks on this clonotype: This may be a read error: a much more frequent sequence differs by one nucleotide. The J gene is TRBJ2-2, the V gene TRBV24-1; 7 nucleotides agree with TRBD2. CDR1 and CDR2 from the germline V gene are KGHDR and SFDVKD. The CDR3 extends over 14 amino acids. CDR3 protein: CASREGRNTRELFF. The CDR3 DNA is TGTGCCAGCAGGGAGGGCAGGAACACCAGGGAGCTGTTTTTT.

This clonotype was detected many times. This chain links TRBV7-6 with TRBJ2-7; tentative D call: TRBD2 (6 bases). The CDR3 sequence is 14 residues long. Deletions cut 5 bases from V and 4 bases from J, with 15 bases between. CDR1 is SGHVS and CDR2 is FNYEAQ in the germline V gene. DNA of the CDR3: TGTGCCAGCAGCCCGAGGGACTCGGAATACGAGCAGTACTTC. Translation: CASSPRDSEYEQYF.

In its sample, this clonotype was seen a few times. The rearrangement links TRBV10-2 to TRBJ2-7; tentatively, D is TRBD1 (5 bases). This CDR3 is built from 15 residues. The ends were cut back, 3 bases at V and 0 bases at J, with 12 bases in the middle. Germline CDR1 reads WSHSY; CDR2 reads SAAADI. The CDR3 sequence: CASSDTFTGSYEQYF. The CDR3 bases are TGCGCCAGCAGTGATACTTTTACAGGCTCCTACGAGCAGTACTTC.

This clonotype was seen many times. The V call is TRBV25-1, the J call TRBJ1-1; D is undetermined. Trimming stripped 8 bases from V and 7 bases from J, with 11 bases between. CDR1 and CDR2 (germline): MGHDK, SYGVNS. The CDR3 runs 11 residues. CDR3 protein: CASGPEVEAFF. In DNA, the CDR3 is TGTGCCAGCGGCCCGGAGGTTGAAGCTTTCTTT.

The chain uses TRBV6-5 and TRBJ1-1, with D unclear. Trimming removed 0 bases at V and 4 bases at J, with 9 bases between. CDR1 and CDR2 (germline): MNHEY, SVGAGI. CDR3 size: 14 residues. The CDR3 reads CASSYSEGSTEAFF. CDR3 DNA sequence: TGTGCCAGCAGTTACTCGGAGGGTTCCACTGAAGCTTTCTTT.